The entry that follows covers one T cell receptor (beta chain) sequence. This record belongs to a study of blood T cell repertoires in COVID-19. Data came from immunoSEQ multiplex PCR; TCRdb stores just in-frame clones and leaves some out. The data hold under 200,000 clones, with around 82% observed a single time. The V and J ends lost 0 bases and 4 bases, in that order; junction bases with no gene match: 1. Germline CDR1 and CDR2: SGHRS and YFSETQ. This CDR3 has 15 residues. Residents of 20 to 25 US areas, aged roughly 18 to 89 years, made up the participants. Assignment of participants to cohorts was predicated upon participant-reported clinical history.

The source of this sequence is a woman aged 45-60 years in a cohort exposed to, infected with or recovered from COVID-19 (not recorded which). The rearrangement links TRBV5-1 to TRBJ2-4, with 10 bases matching TRBD2. Sequences were obtained from PBMCs or T cells enriched from blood (not recorded which). The CDR3 reads CASSLETSGKNIQYF. CDR3 sequence (DNA): TGCGCCAGCAGCTTGGAGACTAGCGGGAAAAACATTCAGTACTTC.